What follows are 3 T cell receptor beta chains derived from one specimen sequenced in a study of T-cell memory formation after mild COVID-19. TCRdb redid the calling of the 5' RACE reads with MiXCR, one entry per CDR3 protein. The table includes approximately 88,000 distinct CDR3 sequences, more than 20% detected once. The sample consisted of PBMCs or a T cell subset sorted from them (not recorded which). Every receptor here comes from a man aged 18 to 35 who had mild COVID-19 (a few samples of this study predate the infection). Cell type and time point are not known.

This clonotype appeared a few times. The rearrangement links TRBV4-1 to TRBJ2-3; TRBD1 matches at 8 bases. With V trimmed by 1 base and J by 1 base, 4 bases remained unmatched. Germline assignment: CDR1 MGHRA and CDR2 YSYEKL. The CDR3 loop spans 16 amino acids. CDR3: CASSQATGAGTDTQYF. CDR3 sequence (DNA): TGCGCCAGCAGCCAAGCGACAGGGGCGGGCACAGATACGCAGTATTTT.

This chain joins TRBV6-5 and TRBJ2-2, with TRBD1 matching over 8 bases. The ends lost 6 bases at V and 7 bases at J; junction bases unmatched: 13. Germline loops: CDR1 MNHEY, CDR2 SVGAGI. CDR3 length: 16 amino acids. CDR3 protein: CASSYGRAGGHGELFF. The CDR3 DNA follows: TGTGCCAGCAGCTACGGTCGGGCAGGGGGCCACGGGGAGCTGTTTTTT.

V and J are TRBV9 and TRBJ1-4; 8 bases agree with TRBD1. The CDR3 spans 14 residues. Germline V gene data show CDR1 as SGDLS and CDR2 as YYNGEE. V was pared by 3 bases and J by 7 bases, with 5 bases of the junction left unmatched. CDR3 sequence: CASSAGGAGEKLFF. In DNA, the CDR3 is TGTGCCAGCAGCGCAGGGGGCGCAGGTGAAAAACTGTTTTTT.